The 15 T cell receptor beta chains given below trace back to one sample, sequenced in a study of T cells in women clearing cervical HPV infection. Here immunoSEQ multiplex PCR was the method, and the copy in TCRdb shows in-frame clones only, minus some. Recorded here are about 39,000 clones; the top ten clones represent roughly 6%. The specimen was blood buffy coat. All receptors come from a woman aged 18-69 years with a cervical HPV16 infection that either progressed to CIN3+ or cleared (not recorded which).

In the case of this clone: The CDR3 end falls 3 residues outside the read, so it is completed with the germline J gene. The chain employs TRBV19 and TRBJ2-7, with a tentative D call TRBD2 (5 bases). The CDR3 totals 12 residues. CDR1 LNHDA and CDR2 SQIVND come from the germline V gene (reference sequence). Deletions cut 8 bases from V and 0 bases from J, with 8 bases between. The sequenced part of the CDR3 DNA is TGTGCCAGTTGTAGCGCCTCCTACGAG. Its protein product is CASCSASYE. The whole CDR3 sequence reads CASCSASYEQYF.

Comment on this clone: The read terminates 3 residues ahead of where the CDR3 ends, so the germline J gene completes it. V is TRBV7-2 and J is TRBJ2-1; TRBD2 is a possible D gene (6 bases). Trimming shortened V by 2 bases and J by 8 bases, and 10 bases separated the two germline ends. Germline lookup yields CDR1 SGHTA and CDR2 FQGNSA. CDR3 length equals 13 residues. The CDR3 here is CASSLRRGDEQFF. The covered CDR3 bases are TGTGCCAGCAGCTTAAGGCGGGGCGATGAG.

As regards this clone: The missing CDR3 end, 3 residues past where the read stops, is filled in from the germline J gene. The rearrangement joins TRBV30 to TRBJ1-6; 8 positions match TRBD1. The CDR3 length is 14 residues. Trimming removed 1 base from V and 8 bases from J; junction bases left unmatched: 4. CDR1 GTSNPN and CDR2 SVGIG come from the germline V gene (reference sequence). The part of the CDR3 DNA that was read is TGTGCCTGGAGTGGAGACAGGGGTTATTCACCC. Translation: CAWSGDRGYSP. The CDR3 reads in full as CAWSGDRGYSPLHF.

The sequenced part of the CDR3 DNA is TGTGCCAGCAGCTTACGAGATGGGACAGATCTCACGCGCGAG. This gives the protein CASSLRDGTDLTRE. The whole CDR3 protein reads CASSLRDGTDLTREQYF. The genes are TRBV7-8 and TRBJ2-7; TRBD1 agrees at 7 bases. Coverage ceases 3 residues before the CDR3 finishes, and the germline J gene fills in the end. Germline V gene lookup returns CDR1 SGHVS and CDR2 FQNEAQ. The CDR3 extends over 17 amino acids. With 2 bases clipped from V and 6 bases from J, the junction kept 16 bases outside the gene matches.

With regard to this clone: The read comes to an end 3 residues before the CDR3 does, leaving the germline J gene to fill in the end. The gene calls are TRBV2 and TRBJ2-2, with 7 bases identical to TRBD1. Germline CDR1 reads SNHLY; CDR2 reads FYNNEI. The CDR3 is made up of 15 amino acids. The part of the CDR3 DNA that was read is TGTGCCAGCAGAGACAGGGAGCGGTTGGGTGAAAAG. Protein: CASRDRERLGEK. The entire CDR3 reads CASRDRERLGEKLFF. The whole variable domain, remainder taken from reference TRBV2 and TRBJ2-2, is EPEVTQTPSHQVTQMGQEVILRCVPISNHLYFYWYRQILGQKVEFLVSFYNNEISEKSEIFDDQFSVERPDGSNFTLKIRSTKLEDSAMYFCASRDRERLGEKLFFGEGSRLTVL.

The part of the CDR3 DNA that was read is TGTGCCAGCAGCAGGGACAGCTCTGGAAACACC. Protein sequence: CASSRDSSGNT. The CDR3 as a whole reads CASSRDSSGNTIYF. This chain links TRBV5-5 with TRBJ1-3; 7 bases map to TRBD1. From the germline J gene comes the end of the CDR3, since the read stops 3 residues before it. Trimming at V came to 4 bases and at J to 0 bases, leaving 1 base not matched to a gene. Germline V lookup: CDR1 SGHKS, CDR2 YYEKEE (reference sequence). The CDR3 sequence is 14 residues long.

Concerning this clone itself: Read data end 3 residues before the CDR3 end; the end is taken from the germline J gene. The rearrangement links TRBV4-1 to TRBJ2-1, with 8 bases lining up with TRBD2. Germline assignment: CDR1 MGHRA and CDR2 YSYEKL. V gave up 3 bases and J gave up 5 bases; unmatched junction bases: 9. The CDR3 consists of 16 residues. The part of the CDR3 DNA that was read is TGCGCCAGCAGCCAGTGGACTAGCCATCCTAACAATGAG. It translates to CASSQWTSHPNNE. The full CDR3 sequence reads CASSQWTSHPNNEQFF.

As concerns this clone: The sequenced fragment ends 3 residues before the CDR3 boundary, so the rest is inferred from the germline J gene. The chain carries TRBV19 and TRBJ2-7, with 9 bases that match TRBD1. The germline gives CDR1 LNHDA, CDR2 SQIVND (reference sequence). V dropped 5 bases and J dropped 4; count of bases not matched to a gene: 9. This CDR3 region has 15 residues. CDR3 protein: CASSGGGQGTYEQYF. CDR3 DNA, as far as it was read: TGTGCCAGTAGTGGAGGGGGACAGGGTACGTACGAG. Full variable domain (outside the CDR3, taken from reference TRBV19 and TRBJ2-7): DGGITQSPKYLFRKEGQNVTLSCEQNLNHDAMYWYRQDPGQGLRLIYYSQIVNDFQKGDIAEGYSVSREKKESFPLTVTSAQKNPTAFYLCASSGGGQGTYEQYFGPGTRLTVT.

CDR3 DNA, as far as it was read: TGTGCCACTCCGACAGGTGGGACCCAGCCC. Translation: CATPTGGTQP. In full, the CDR3 is CATPTGGTQPQHF. The rearrangement joins TRBV7-3 to TRBJ1-5; D is possibly TRBD1 (6 bases). The CDR3 end lies 3 residues beyond the end of the read and is filled in from the germline J gene. V lost 10 bases to trimming and J lost 7 bases, with 17 bases between them. This CDR3 spans 13 amino acids. Germline CDR1 SGHTA, CDR2 FQGTGA. Full variable domain (rest looked up from reference TRBV7-3 and TRBJ1-5): GAGVSQTPSNKVTEKGKYVELRCDPISGHTALYWYRQSLGQGPEFLIYFQGTGAADDSGLPNDRFFAVRPEGSVSTLKIQRTERGDSAVYLCATPTGGTQPQHFGDGTRLSIL.

As regards this clone: The read gets to within 3 residues of the CDR3 end, and the germline J gene fills in the rest. The gene calls are TRBV7-9 and TRBJ2-1, with TRBD2 identical over 12 bases. The J segment lost 7 bases and the V segment lost 6 bases, leaving 1 base of the junction unmatched. This CDR3 spans 13 amino acids. Germline-derived CDR1 and CDR2 are SEHNR and FQNEAQ (reference sequence). Partial CDR3 DNA: TGTGCCAGCAGAACTAGCGGGAGGAATGAG. As protein: CASRTSGRNE. The entire CDR3 reads CASRTSGRNEQFF.

As for this clone: The CDR3 goes on 3 residues after the read ends, and that part is filled in from the germline J gene. The rearrangement uses TRBV5-1 and TRBJ1-2; TRBD1 aligns across 7 bases. The V gene end was trimmed by 2 bases and the J gene end by 5 bases; junction bases not matched to a gene: 9. Per germline, CDR1 SGHRS and CDR2 YFSETQ. There are 15 residues in the CDR3. The CDR3 DNA, read in part, is TGCGCCAGCAGCTTCCTCACAGGGGCGGAGTATGGC. Translating gives CASSFLTGAEYG. The whole CDR3 sequence is CASSFLTGAEYGYTF. Supplemented by reference TRBV5-1 and TRBJ1-2, the full variable domain reads KAGVTQTPRYLIKTRGQQVTLSCSPISGHRSVSWYQQTPGQGLQFLFEYFSETQRNKGNFPGRFSGRQFSNSRSEMNVSTLELGDSALYLCASSFLTGAEYGYTFGSGTRLTVV.

In the case of this clone: The read terminates 3 residues before the CDR3 end, so the remaining end is supplied by the germline J gene. The V gene is TRBV4-1, the J gene TRBJ1-5; D ambiguous. This CDR3 has 17 amino acids. The germline CDR1 and CDR2 sequences are MGHRA and YSYEKL. With 0 bases removed from V and 0 bases from J, the gap between germline ends came to 12 bases. The CDR3 DNA, read in part, is TGCGCCAGCAGCCAAGATGCACTGAGATATAGCAATCAGCCC. It yields the protein CASSQDALRYSNQP. The complete CDR3 protein is CASSQDALRYSNQPQHF.

Comments on this clone: The read falls 3 residues short of the CDR3 end, and the missing part is taken from the germline J gene. The chain links TRBV2 to TRBJ1-5; D is unresolved. Per the germline V gene, CDR1 is SNHLY and CDR2 is FYNNEI. Trimming took 7 bases from V and 7 from J, leaving 11 bases between them. This CDR3 comprises 12 residues. This CDR3 is CASNRVGQPQHF. The DNA read from the CDR3 is TGTGCCAGCAATAGGGTAGGGCAGCCC.

The sequenced part of the CDR3 DNA is TGTGCCTGGAGTGTAGCCCTAGCAGTGACAGATACG. This encodes CAWSVALAVTDT. The full CDR3 protein reads CAWSVALAVTDTQYF. J is TRBJ2-3 and V is TRBV30, with D possibly TRBD2 on 5 matching bases. The read finishes 3 residues shy of the CDR3 end, and the germline J gene is used to complete it. The germline CDR1 and CDR2 sequences are GTSNPN and SVGIG (reference sequence). This CDR3 is 15 amino acids long. V was cut by 0 bases and J by 3 bases, with 13 bases left in between.

Partial CDR3 DNA: TGCAGTGCTAGAGATGATCAGGGGGGTCCTTTCACAGATACG. Translating it yields CSARDDQGGPFTDT. Given in full, the CDR3 is CSARDDQGGPFTDTQYF. V is TRBV20-1 and J is TRBJ2-3; a possible D gene is TRBD1 (7 bases). The CDR3 end is not reached by the read, which stops 3 residues before it; the germline J gene fills it in. Trimming removed 0 bases at V and 2 bases at J, with 18 bases between. This CDR3 has 17 residues. The germline CDR1 and CDR2 sequences are DFQATT and SNEGSKA (reference sequence).